The 21 T cell receptor beta chains below were found in one sample sequenced in a study of T cell responses to AZD1222 COVID-19 vaccine. Here immunoSEQ multiplex PCR was the method, and the copy in TCRdb shows in-frame clones only, minus some. Of tens of thousands of clones in the sample, approximately 90% were seen once. The sample here was peripheral blood, taken on day 0 of MenACWY control vaccination. The receptor set was obtained from an adult in good health.

In this sample, this clone turned up once. The same CDR3 can be traced to other DNA sequences in this sample. This chain joins TRBV28 and TRBJ2-2, with D unclear. The CDR3 is 13 amino acids. Trimming cost V 3 bases and J 5 bases, with 7 bases left between them. The germline CDR1 and CDR2 sequences are MDHEN and SYDVKM. Here the CDR3 reads CASSLFGTGELFF. The CDR3 DNA sequence: TGTGCCAGCAGTTTGTTCGGGACCGGGGAGCTGTTTTTT.

This clone was detected once. The chain joins TRBV25-1 to TRBJ2-7; TRBD2 might be the D (6 bases). The CDR3 length is 13 residues. Germline assignment: CDR1 MGHDK and CDR2 SYGVNS. V was trimmed by 2 bases and J by 3 bases, leaving 8 bases between them. The CDR3 reads CASSEGGIYEQYF. CDR3 coding DNA: TGTGCCAGCAGTGAAGGGGGGATCTACGAGCAGTACTTC.

The chain joins TRBV5-1 to TRBJ2-2; TRBD1 is a possible D gene (5 bases). V was trimmed by 1 base and J by 5 bases, leaving 12 bases between them. CDR3 length equals 15 residues. CDR1 is SGHRS, CDR2 YFSETQ, per germline. CDR3 in DNA: TGCGCCAGCAGCTTGCCTCTCGGACAAACCGGGGAGCTGTTTTTT. It encodes CASSLPLGQTGELFF.

This clone was observed once. The chain uses TRBV24-1 and TRBJ2-1, with 8 bases that match TRBD2. With V trimmed by 4 bases and J by 4 bases, 5 bases remained unmatched. The CDR3 totals 15 residues. CDR1 is KGHDR, CDR2 SFDVKD, per germline. The CDR3 DNA reads as TGTGCCACCAGTGAAAGCGGGAGTGTTTACAATGAGCAGTTCTTC. Protein sequence: CATSESGSVYNEQFF.

The chain's CDR3 is CASSPSSGGATDTQYF. The CDR3 nucleotides read TGTGCCAGCAGCCCAAGTAGCGGGGGGGCTACAGATACGCAGTATTTT. The chain carries TRBV11-2 and TRBJ2-3; 11 bases agree with TRBD2. Germline V gene lookup returns CDR1 SGHAT and CDR2 FQNNGV. Trimming removed 5 bases from V and 3 bases from J; junction bases left unmatched: 7. This CDR3 region has 16 residues.

The chain links TRBV18 to TRBJ1-1, with D unresolved. Trimming removed 6 bases from V and 6 bases from J, with 29 bases in between. Looked up from germline, CDR1 is KGHSH and CDR2 is LQKENI. CDR3 length: 18 amino acids. CDR3 sequence (DNA): TGTGCCAGCTCCCGGAGTCTAGGTCGCCAAGAAGGGTATTCTGAAGCTTTCTTT. Translated, it gives CASSRSLGRQEGYSEAFF. The full variable domain, completed using reference TRBV18 and TRBJ1-1, is NAGVMQNPRHLVRRRGQEARLRCSPMKGHSHVYWYRQLPEEGLKFMVYLQKENIIDESGMPKERFSAEFPKEGPSILRIQQVVRGDSAAYFCASSRSLGRQEGYSEAFFGQGTRLTVV.

This chain connects TRBV15 to TRBJ1-5, with TRBD1 identical over 7 bases. The CDR3 is 13 amino acids. Losses at the gene ends were 8 bases for V and 3 bases for J; bases not matched to a gene: 4. Germline CDR1 LNHNV, CDR2 YYDKDF (reference sequence). CDR3 protein: CATAGQFNQPQHF. The CDR3 nucleotides are TGTGCCACCGCGGGACAGTTCAATCAGCCCCAGCATTTT.

Written as DNA, the CDR3 is TGTGCCAGCAGCTTGGTAGGTAGCCTAAGTTCCACAGATACGCAGTATTTT. It encodes CASSLVGSLSSTDTQYF. The rearrangement uses TRBV5-6 and TRBJ2-3, with D hard to call. The length of the CDR3 is 17 residues. V lost 0 bases to trimming and J lost 2 bases, with 16 bases between them. CDR1 and CDR2 from the germline V gene are SGHDT and YYEEEE.

The chain has TRBV5-4 and TRBJ2-7; 12 bases line up with TRBD1. Trimming at V came to 4 bases and at J to 5 bases, leaving 7 bases not matched to a gene. This CDR3 comprises 15 residues. Germline CDR1 and CDR2: SGHNT and YYREEE (reference sequence). The CDR3 coding sequence is TGTGCCAGCAGCGTGGGACAGGGGGCGATTAACGAGCAGTACTTC. Protein product: CASSVGQGAINEQYF.

The rearrangement links TRBV19 to TRBJ2-7; 8 nucleotides agree with TRBD1. Germline assignment: CDR1 LNHDA and CDR2 SQIVND (reference sequence). V lost 5 bases and J lost 2; bases outside the gene matches: 5. CDR3 length: 14 residues. In DNA form, the CDR3 reads TGTGCCAGTAGTCCCCAGACAGGGGCCTACGAGCAGTACTTC. Residues: CASSPQTGAYEQYF.

CDR3 residues: CASSLGDRVNTEAFF. In DNA form, the CDR3 reads TGTGCCAGCAGCTTGGGAGACAGGGTGAACACTGAAGCTTTCTTT. This chain connects TRBV5-8 to TRBJ1-1; 7 positions match TRBD1. The CDR3 is 15 residues long. Germline CDR1 reads SGHTS; CDR2 reads YDEGEE. J gave up 0 bases and V 0 bases, and 2 bases lay outside the gene matches.

The V gene is TRBV7-2, the J gene TRBJ1-2, with D possibly being TRBD1 (6 bases). V gave up 6 bases and J gave up 8 bases, with 19 bases separating them. This CDR3 comprises 14 residues. The germline V gene has CDR1 SGHTA and CDR2 FQGNSA. The CDR3 DNA is TGTGCCAGCAGGCCACGGTCTGGGGGGCCGGGCTACACCTTC. Translated, it gives CASRPRSGGPGYTF.

The chain uses TRBV28 and TRBJ1-2, with D uncertain. This CDR3 has 13 residues. Germline assignment: CDR1 MDHEN and CDR2 SYDVKM. Trimming stripped 6 bases from V and 4 bases from J, with 12 bases between. This CDR3 is CASSGPGIYGYTF. The CDR3 nucleotides are TGTGCCAGCAGCGGCCCGGGGATCTATGGCTACACCTTC.

V gene TRBV4-2 combines with J gene TRBJ2-3, with 10 bases identical to TRBD1. CDR3 length: 16 residues. J was trimmed by 4 bases and V by 3 bases; bases with no gene match: 7. Looked up from germline, CDR1 is LGHNA and CDR2 is YNFKEQ. The CDR3 protein is CASSQTGTGEADTQYF. The DNA for the CDR3 is TGTGCCAGCAGCCAGACCGGGACAGGGGAGGCAGATACGCAGTATTTT.

V and J are TRBV19 and TRBJ2-5, with 11 nucleotides matching TRBD1. Per germline, CDR1 LNHDA and CDR2 SQIVND (reference sequence). J gave up 4 bases and V 4 bases, and 5 bases lay outside the gene matches. This CDR3 region has 15 residues. The CDR3 loop reads CASSTGGQGAETQYF. The CDR3 nucleotides are TGTGCCAGTAGTACGGGAGGACAGGGGGCAGAGACCCAGTACTTC.

The rearrangement uses TRBV7-8 and TRBJ2-2, with D tentatively TRBD2 (5 bases). CDR3 length equals 16 residues. Germline CDR1 SGHVS, CDR2 FQNEAQ. V was clipped by 5 bases and J by 3 bases, with 16 bases between them. DNA of the CDR3: TGTGCCAGCAGCCCGAGGGCTAGTAGGGACACCGGGGAGCTGTTTTTT. Residues: CASSPRASRDTGELFF.

The V gene is TRBV29-1, the J gene TRBJ1-2; TRBD1 might be the D (6 bases). Germline V gives CDR1 SQVTM, CDR2 ANQGSEA. V shed 6 bases and J shed 8 bases, with 22 bases lying between them. The CDR3 is made up of 14 amino acids. The CDR3 is CSVAPAGGAGGYTF. The CDR3 nucleotides read TGCAGCGTCGCCCCCGCGGGGGGCGCGGGGGGCTACACCTTC.

V and J are TRBV10-2 and TRBJ1-1; D perhaps matches TRBD1 (6 bases). The CDR3 spans 15 residues. The V end was cut by 5 bases, the J end by 0 bases, with 13 bases between. The germline CDR1 and CDR2 sequences are WSHSY and SAAADI. In DNA, the CDR3 is TGCGCCAGCAGTTTAATTGGACAGTTGAACACTGAAGCTTTCTTT. Protein sequence: CASSLIGQLNTEAFF.

A remark on this clone: This sample includes further DNA sequences coding for the same CDR3. The chain couples TRBV5-1 to TRBJ2-5, with D perhaps matching TRBD2 (7 bases). The germline CDR1 and CDR2 sequences are SGHRS and YFSETQ. The CDR3 has 19 residues. Trimming left V 3 bases short and J 5 bases short, with 29 bases between. The DNA for the CDR3 is TGCGCCAGCAGCTCGCCGGGACTCGCGGGGGAGGGGGACACGGAGACCCAGTACTTC. The encoded protein is CASSSPGLAGEGDTETQYF.

This clone was recorded only once. V usage is TRBV28 and J usage is TRBJ1-5; D unclear. The CDR3 is 15 amino acids. Trimming took 3 bases from V and 1 from J, leaving 10 bases between them. Per the germline V gene, CDR1 is MDHEN and CDR2 is SYDVKM. CDR3 sequence reads: CASSFRHISNQPQHF. The CDR3 nucleotides are TGTGCCAGCAGTTTTCGACACATCAGCAATCAGCCCCAGCATTTT.

The chain has TRBV6-5 and TRBJ2-7; D call uncertain. CDR1 and CDR2 from the germline V gene are MNHEY and SVGAGI. The length of the CDR3 is 13 residues. Between the trimmed V and J ends, which lost 5 bases and 3 bases, there was a span of 11 bases. CDR3 sequence reads: CASSQRTLYEQYF. CDR3 DNA sequence: TGTGCCAGCAGTCAGCGCACCCTCTACGAGCAGTACTTC.